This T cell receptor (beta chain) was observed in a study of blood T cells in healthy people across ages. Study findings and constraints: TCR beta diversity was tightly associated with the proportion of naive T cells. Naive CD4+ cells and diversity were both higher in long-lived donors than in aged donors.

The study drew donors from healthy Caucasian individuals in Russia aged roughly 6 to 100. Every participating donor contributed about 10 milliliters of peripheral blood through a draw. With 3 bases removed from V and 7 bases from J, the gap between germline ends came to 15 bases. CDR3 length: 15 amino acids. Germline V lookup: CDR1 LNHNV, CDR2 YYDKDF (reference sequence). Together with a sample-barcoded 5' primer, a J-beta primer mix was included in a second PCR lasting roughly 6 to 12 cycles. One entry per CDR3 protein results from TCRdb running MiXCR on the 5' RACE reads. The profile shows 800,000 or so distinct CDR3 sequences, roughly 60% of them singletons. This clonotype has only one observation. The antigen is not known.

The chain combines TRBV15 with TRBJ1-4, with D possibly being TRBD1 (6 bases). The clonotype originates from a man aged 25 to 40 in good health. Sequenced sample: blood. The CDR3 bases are TGTGCCACCAGCAGTCAGGGGTCTTGGGGTGAAAAACTGTTTTTT. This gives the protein CATSSQGSWGEKLFF. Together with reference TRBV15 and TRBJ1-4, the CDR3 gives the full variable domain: DAMVIQNPRYQVTQFGKPVTLSCSQTLNHNVMYWYQQKSSQAPKLLFHYYDKDFNNEADTPDNFQSRRPNTSFCFLDIRSPGLGDTAMYLCATSSQGSWGEKLFFGSGTQLSVL.